This TCR beta chain was identified in a study of regulatory T cells in long-lasting Graves disease. Time point: newly diagnosed GD, antithyroid drugs for less than 3 months. The authors made the TCR library using RNA they extracted from PBMCs. Arm-PCR of CDR3 regions and iRepertoire HTBI primers were used to build TCR beta libraries. TCRdb reprocessed the multiplex PCR reads with MiXCR, giving one entry per CDR3 protein. Of a few hundred thousand distinct CDR3 sequences detected, roughly 18% appear once; the ten largest clones hold less than 15%. Points on this clonotype: This may be a read error, as it is one base from a much larger clone.

Trimming pared 7 bases from V and 0 bases from J, leaving 13 bases between. CDR1 DFQATT and CDR2 SNEGSKA come from the germline V gene (reference sequence). The CDR3 length is 14 residues. The data also belong to a second study, concerning T cells in Graves' hyperthyroidism and ophthalmopathy. That paper states: Subjects aged 18 to 65 presented with newly diagnosed hyperthyroidism of less than 2 months' duration. HTBI primers were used for first-round RT-PCR of the TCR CDR3.

The receptor was derived from a young woman with Graves disease. The sequencing used peripheral blood mononuclear cells (PBMCs), collected at new diagnosis, from a patient treated with antithyroid drugs. J is TRBJ2-1 and V is TRBV20-1; TRBD1 is a possible D gene (5 bases). The CDR3 reads CSGVGLSSYNEQFF. CDR3 in DNA: TGCAGTGGGGTGGGGCTGAGCTCCTACAATGAGCAGTTCTTC.